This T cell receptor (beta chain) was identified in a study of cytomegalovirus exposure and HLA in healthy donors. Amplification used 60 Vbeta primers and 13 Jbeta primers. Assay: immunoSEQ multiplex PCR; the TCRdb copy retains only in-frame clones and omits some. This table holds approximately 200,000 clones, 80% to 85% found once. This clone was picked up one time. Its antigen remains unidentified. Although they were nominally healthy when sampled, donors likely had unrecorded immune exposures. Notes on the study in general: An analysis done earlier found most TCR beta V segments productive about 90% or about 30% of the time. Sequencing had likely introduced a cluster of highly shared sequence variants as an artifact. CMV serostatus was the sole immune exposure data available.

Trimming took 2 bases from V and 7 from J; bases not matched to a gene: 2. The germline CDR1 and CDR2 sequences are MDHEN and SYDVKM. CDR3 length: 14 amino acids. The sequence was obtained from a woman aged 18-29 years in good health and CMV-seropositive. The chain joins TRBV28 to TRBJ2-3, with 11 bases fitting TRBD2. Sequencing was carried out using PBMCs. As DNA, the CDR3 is TGTGCCAGCAGTTTAACTAGCGGGGGATATACGCAGTATTTT. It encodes CASSLTSGGYTQYF.